This TCR beta chain was profiled in a study of T cells in Graves' hyperthyroidism and ophthalmopathy. Trimming cost V 5 bases and J 1 base, with 9 bases left between them. The CDR3 sequence is 13 residues long. Looked up from germline, CDR1 is SQVTM and CDR2 is ANQGSEA. Using RNA transcripts as the source, TCR beta CDR3 regions were amplified. The HTBI primer set was used in a first-round RT-PCR of the TCR CDR3. A single record per CDR3 protein comes from TCRdb applying MiXCR to the multiplex PCR reads. This table holds approximately 610,000 distinct CDR3 sequences, 16% found once. To note about this clonotype: Its antigen is still unknown.

Whole-study results and caveats: In blood, most of the thyroid clonotypes expanded above 0.001 were also present.

Researchers defined stable Graves' hyperthyroidism as no ophthalmopathy progression within 18 months. The gene calls are TRBV29-1 and TRBJ2-4; tentatively, D is TRBD1 or TRBD2 (5 bases each). This TCR derives from a woman aged 18-29 years with Graves' hyperthyroidism. Sequencing used blood. The chain's CDR3 is CSVLEGAKNIQYF. The CDR3 DNA is TGCAGCGTTTTAGAGGGGGCCAAAAACATTCAGTACTTC.